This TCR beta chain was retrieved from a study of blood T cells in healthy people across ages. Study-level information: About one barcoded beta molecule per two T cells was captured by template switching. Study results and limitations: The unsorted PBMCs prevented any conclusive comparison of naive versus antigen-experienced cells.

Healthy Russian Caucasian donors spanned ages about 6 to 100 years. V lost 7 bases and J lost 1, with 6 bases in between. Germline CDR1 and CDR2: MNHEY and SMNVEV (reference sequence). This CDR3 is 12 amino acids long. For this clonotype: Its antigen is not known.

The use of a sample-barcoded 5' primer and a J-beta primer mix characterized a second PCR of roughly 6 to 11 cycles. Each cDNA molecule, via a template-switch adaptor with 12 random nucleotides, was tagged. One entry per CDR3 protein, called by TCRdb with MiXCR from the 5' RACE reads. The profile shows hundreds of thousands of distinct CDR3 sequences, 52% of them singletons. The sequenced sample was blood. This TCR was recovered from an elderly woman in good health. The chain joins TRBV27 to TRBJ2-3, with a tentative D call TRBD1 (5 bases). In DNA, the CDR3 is TGTGCCAGCACACAGGGCACAGATACGCAGTATTTT. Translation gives CASTQGTDTQYF.